The sequence of this TCR beta chain was determined in a study of blood T cell repertoires in COVID-19. The wider study: Material from acute and convalescent COVID-19 was sourced from the United States, Italy and Spain. PBMCs, B-cell-depleted T cells, or T cells provided the cDNA or gDNA that made up the material.

Authors' analysis steps: Estimated nucleated cell counts came from reference gene primer amplification. Method: immunoSEQ multiplex PCR; TCRdb's copy keeps in-frame clones and lacks some. V and J calls and clone size are as listed in that table; D and trimming were resolved from the DNA. Here the sample spans about 160,000 clones, approximately 81% being singletons. The sequence was obtained from a human donor with acute or convalescent COVID-19. The donor label of this sample is uncertain. The sample consisted of peripheral blood.

The CDR3 protein is CASSPREGALDSYGYTF. CDR3 DNA sequence: TGTGCCAGCAGCCCTCGGGAGGGGGCGTTAGATTCCTATGGCTACACCTTC. V usage is TRBV7-2 and J usage is TRBJ1-2; 7 positions match TRBD1. The CDR3 consists of 17 residues. The trim removed 5 bases at V and 4 bases at J, leaving 16 bases unmatched. The V gene's germline CDR1 is SGHTA and CDR2 FQGNSA. Full variable domain (outside the CDR3, taken from reference TRBV7-2 and TRBJ1-2): GAGVSQSPSNKVTEKGKDVELRCDPISGHTALYWYRQSLGQGLEFLIYFQGNSAPDKSGLPSDRFSAERTGGSVSTLTIQRTQQEDSAVYLCASSPREGALDSYGYTFGSGTRLTVV.